The source of this TCR beta chain is a study of T-cell memory formation after mild COVID-19. A single record per CDR3 protein comes from TCRdb applying MiXCR to the 5' RACE reads. The table lists some 490,000 distinct CDR3 sequences, 15% to 20% of them singletons, with roughly an eighth in the top ten. Germline loops: CDR1 SGHRS, CDR2 YFSETQ. V dropped 4 bases and J dropped 6 bases, with 20 bases sitting between them. CDR3 length: 16 amino acids. The sequence was collected from an adult woman who had mild COVID-19 (a few samples of this study predate the infection). Cell type and time point are not known. The specimen was PBMCs or a T cell subset sorted from them (not recorded which). The chain carries TRBV5-1 and TRBJ2-1; D ambiguous. Here the CDR3 reads CASSLGITLPVNEQFF. DNA of the CDR3: TGCGCCAGCAGCCTGGGAATCACCCTACCAGTCAATGAGCAGTTCTTC.